This T cell receptor beta chain was observed in a study of T cell responses to AZD1222 COVID-19 vaccine. General study findings and limits: Researchers took repertoire samples only after the peak T cell response had come. Spike was spanned by vaccine-associated CD4 TCRs, with dominance at 160-218 and 743-854.

Turning to this clone: Antigen unknown.

TCRdb keeps only in-frame clones here, not all; method: immunoSEQ multiplex PCR. This sample carries 150,000 or so clones, under 95% of them seen once, and the ten largest clones take 1.5% to 2%. In germline, CDR1 is SEHNR, CDR2 FQNEAQ (reference sequence). V was clipped by 3 bases and J by 2 bases, with 12 bases between them. The CDR3 runs 15 residues. This TCR was recovered from an adult in good health. This rearrangement joins TRBV7-9 to TRBJ2-3; D call uncertain. The source material was peripheral blood, sampled on day 0 of AZD1222 vaccination. CDR3 residues: CASSFYQSFTDTQYF. The CDR3 DNA sequence: TGTGCCAGCAGCTTTTACCAGAGCTTCACAGATACGCAGTATTTT.